This T cell receptor (beta chain) comes out of a study of blood T cell repertoires in COVID-19. Looking at the study overall: Some COVID-19 samples were acute and others convalescent; all came from the United States, Italy and Spain. The cDNA or gDNA used as material had been derived from T cells, B-cell-depleted T cells, or PBMCs.

CDR1 is SGHAT, CDR2 FQNNGV, per germline. The CDR3 is 16 amino acids. Trimming shortened V by 5 bases and J by 0 bases, and 14 bases separated the two germline ends. Original processing notes: Using reference gene primer amplification, nucleated cell counts were estimated. TCRdb's copy holds only in-frame clones and misses some; the assay was immunoSEQ multiplex PCR. V and J calls and clone size are those listed in that table; D and trimming were worked out from the DNA. The profile shows fewer than 250,000 clones, roughly 91% of them singletons. The clonotype comes from a human donor in a cohort sampled during active COVID-19. The chain links TRBV11-2 to TRBJ2-4; no definite D call. Sample: peripheral blood. DNA of the CDR3: TGTGCCAGCAGCAATAGCTTCGTGGCAGCCAAAAACATTCAGTACTTC. Translating it yields CASSNSFVAAKNIQYF.